A single sample is the source of the 32 T cell receptor beta chains below, sequenced in a study of blood T cell repertoires in COVID-19 (dated by TCRdb to about 2020). The library came from the immunoSEQ multiplex PCR assay. The table comes from immuneACCESS by way of TCRdb, which keeps in-frame sequences with V and J called. Part of the clones is missing from these tables; in studies checked, under half for an unresolved V gene and the rest for unknown reasons. This sample has some 120,000 clones in its table, and approximately 77% of those were observed once. The ten largest clonotypes hold over 6.5% of the sample. Sequencing was done on a sample of peripheral blood. The receptors stem from a human donor in a cohort sampled during active COVID-19.

This sequence joins TRBV23-1 and TRBJ2-7, with 8 nucleotides matching TRBD1. TRBV23-1 is an open reading frame, and its role is uncertain. This CDR3 is 15 amino acids long. With V trimmed by 3 bases and J by 5 bases, 9 bases remained unmatched. The CDR3 protein is CASSQLQGATNEQYF. In DNA, the CDR3 is TGCGCCAGCAGTCAGCTTCAGGGGGCTACCAACGAGCAGTACTTC.

The rearrangement joins TRBV6-5 to TRBJ2-1; D gene ambiguous. The CDR3 is 14 amino acids. Trimming stripped 6 bases from V and 0 bases from J, with 9 bases between. CDR1 is MNHEY, CDR2 SVGAGI, per germline. The CDR3 reads CASRDAGSYNEQFF. In nucleotides, the CDR3 is TGTGCCAGCAGAGACGCAGGCTCCTACAATGAGCAGTTCTTC.

V usage is TRBV7-2 and J usage is TRBJ2-7, with 10 positions matching TRBD2. The CDR3 has 15 amino acids. The V gene's germline CDR1 is SGHTA and CDR2 FQGNSA. Trimming took 2 bases from V and 6 from J; bases not matched to a gene: 7. CDR3 sequence reads: CASSLSLAGAGEQYF. CDR3 coding DNA: TGTGCCAGCAGCTTAAGCCTAGCGGGGGCCGGCGAGCAGTACTTC.

The gene calls are TRBV7-9 and TRBJ1-2, with 7 bases aligning to TRBD1. CDR1 and CDR2 (germline): SEHNR, FQNEAQ (reference sequence). The CDR3 length is 12 residues. V shed 5 bases, J shed 8 bases, and the junction held 5 bases outside the gene matches. The CDR3 DNA follows: TGTGCCAGCAGCGCGGACAGGTTGGGCTACACCTTC. Translation gives CASSADRLGYTF.

The V and J genes are TRBV19 and TRBJ2-7; 7 bases align to TRBD1. Germline CDR1 and CDR2: LNHDA and SQIVND (reference sequence). There are 15 residues in the CDR3. Trimming at V came to 0 bases and at J to 2 bases, leaving 4 bases not matched to a gene. CDR3 sequence: CASSIDLGTAYEQYF. The CDR3 DNA follows: TGTGCCAGTAGTATAGATCTCGGGACAGCCTACGAGCAGTACTTC.

The V and J genes are TRBV18 and TRBJ2-7, with TRBD1 identical over 10 bases. CDR3 length equals 15 residues. The V and J ends lost 2 bases and 4 bases, in that order; junction bases with no gene match: 5. Germline CDR1 reads KGHSH; CDR2 reads LQKENI. The CDR3 spells CASSPGDRGYYEQYF. The CDR3 DNA reads TGTGCCAGCTCACCAGGGGACAGGGGTTATTACGAGCAGTACTTC.

This rearrangement joins TRBV6-5 to TRBJ1-6; D uncertain. Trimming stripped 5 bases from V and 7 bases from J, with 12 bases between. The length of the CDR3 is 14 residues. Germline V gene lookup returns CDR1 MNHEY and CDR2 SVGAGI. The CDR3, as DNA: TGTGCCAGCAGTCAATCAAACAGCAATTCACCCCTCCACTTT. Protein sequence: CASSQSNSNSPLHF.

The chain recombines TRBV25-1 with TRBJ2-7; D may be TRBD1 (7 bases). The CDR3 extends over 16 amino acids. The ends were cut back, 6 bases at V and 3 bases at J, with 21 bases in the middle. CDR1 and CDR2 from the germline V gene are MGHDK and SYGVNS. DNA for the CDR3: TGTGCCAGCAGCTGGGGGGCTACAGGGGCCCACTACGAGCAGTACTTC. It specifies CASSWGATGAHYEQYF.

The chain carries TRBV5-1 and TRBJ2-7; 7 positions agree with TRBD1. Losses at the gene ends were 1 base for V and 3 bases for J; bases not matched to a gene: 7. This CDR3 has 15 residues. Germline V gene data show CDR1 as SGHRS and CDR2 as YFSETQ. CDR3 sequence: CASSLSAGGNYEQYF. The CDR3 DNA is TGCGCCAGCAGCTTGAGCGCAGGGGGTAACTACGAGCAGTACTTC. The full variable domain, rest sourced from reference TRBV5-1 and TRBJ2-7, is KAGVTQTPRYLIKTRGQQVTLSCSPISGHRSVSWYQQTPGQGLQFLFEYFSETQRNKGNFPGRFSGRQFSNSRSEMNVSTLELGDSALYLCASSLSAGGNYEQYFGPGTRLTVT.

J is TRBJ2-7 and V is TRBV27; 7 positions match TRBD1. The germline V gene encodes CDR1 MNHEY and CDR2 SMNVEV (reference sequence). The J segment lost 2 bases and the V segment lost 2 bases, leaving 6 bases of the junction unmatched. This CDR3 has 15 residues. CDR3 protein: CASSLVGQGAYEQYF. CDR3 DNA: TGTGCCAGCAGTTTAGTGGGGCAGGGGGCCTACGAGCAGTACTTC.

This chain joins TRBV12-3 or TRBV12-4 and TRBJ2-7; D is undetermined. CDR3 length equals 13 residues. V shed 3 bases and J shed 0 bases, with 6 bases lying between them. The DNA of the CDR3 is TGTGCCAGCAGTTTCGAGAGCTCCTACGAGCAGTACTTC. It codes for CASSFESSYEQYF.

The chain is built from TRBV27 and TRBJ1-1; tentatively, D is TRBD1 (5 bases). CDR3 length: 14 amino acids. V was shortened by 5 bases and J by 1 base, with 11 bases between the two germline ends. Germline V gene lookup returns CDR1 MNHEY and CDR2 SMNVEV (reference sequence). CDR3 amino acids: CASSGRGGNTEAFF. The CDR3 DNA follows: TGTGCCAGCAGTGGAAGGGGTGGGAACACTGAAGCTTTCTTT.

The chain employs TRBV6-4 and TRBJ2-7; 12 positions match TRBD2. After removal of 1 base from V and 0 bases from J, the junction contained 16 bases not matched to a gene. Germline CDR1 is MRHNA and CDR2 is SNTAGT. This CDR3 spans 21 amino acids. This CDR3 reads CASSDFLTTSGSPLSSYEQYF. CDR3 nucleotides: TGTGCCAGCAGTGACTTTCTCACGACTAGCGGGAGTCCTCTGAGCTCCTACGAGCAGTACTTC.

As DNA, the CDR3 is TGTGCCAGCAGCCCACAGGGTCAAGAGACCCAGTACTTC. Protein: CASSPQGQETQYF. The rearrangement links TRBV7-9 to TRBJ2-5; a possible D gene is TRBD1 (6 bases). CDR1 is SEHNR, CDR2 FQNEAQ, per germline (reference sequence). This CDR3 comprises 13 residues. Trimming stripped 5 bases from V and 2 bases from J, with 9 bases between.

This chain connects TRBV6-5 to TRBJ1-4; 7 bases match TRBD1. The CDR3 spans 16 residues. Germline CDR1 and CDR2: MNHEY and SVGAGI. Trimming removed 0 bases from V and 6 bases from J; junction bases left unmatched: 7. CDR3 residues: CASSYSQTGVYEKLFF. CDR3 coding DNA: TGTGCCAGCAGTTACTCGCAAACAGGGGTTTATGAAAAACTGTTTTTT.

A single count supports this clone. V is TRBV27 and J is TRBJ1-1; no clear D gene. CDR1 is MNHEY, CDR2 SMNVEV, per germline (reference sequence). This CDR3 is 13 amino acids long. The V end lost 1 base, the J end lost 1 base, and 4 bases lay between the germline ends. Here the CDR3 reads CASSLYRNTEAFF. CDR3 DNA: TGTGCCAGCAGTTTATACAGGAACACTGAAGCTTTCTTT.

The V and J genes are TRBV7-9 and TRBJ1-1; the match to TRBD1 covers 7 bases. The V gene's germline CDR1 is SEHNR and CDR2 FQNEAQ (reference sequence). This CDR3 comprises 15 residues. V was clipped by 5 bases and J by 4 bases; unmatched bases: 10. CDR3 protein: CASSPYRGGVTEAFF. The DNA of the CDR3 is TGTGCCAGCAGCCCCTACAGGGGTGGTGTCACTGAAGCTTTCTTT.

As for this clone: The sample holds other DNA sequences that translate to the same CDR3. The V call is TRBV9, the J call TRBJ2-1; TRBD1 aligns across 9 bases. V was clipped by 0 bases and J by 7 bases; unmatched bases: 2. CDR1 and CDR2 from the germline V gene are SGDLS and YYNGEE. The length of the CDR3 is 14 residues. CDR3 in DNA: TGTGCCAGCAGCGTAGCAGGACAGGGGAATGAGCAGTTCTTC. It is translated as CASSVAGQGNEQFF.

DNA of the CDR3: TGTGCCAGCAGTAGATTCAGCGCAACCCTCTACGAGCAGTACTTC. Residues: CASSRFSATLYEQYF. J is TRBJ2-7 and V is TRBV27; no clear D. CDR3 length: 15 amino acids. Per germline, CDR1 MNHEY and CDR2 SMNVEV (reference sequence). Trimming left V 5 bases short and J 3 bases short, with 17 bases between.

The chain couples TRBV30 to TRBJ2-7; TRBD2 matches at 9 bases. The V gene's germline CDR1 is GTSNPN and CDR2 SVGIG (reference sequence). The CDR3 has 13 residues. V lost 1 base and J lost 7; bases outside the gene matches: 5. CDR3 nucleotides: TGTGCCTGGAGTGGGCTAGCGGGGACTGAGCAGTACTTC. This gives the protein CAWSGLAGTEQYF.

This chain uses TRBV9 with TRBJ2-7; 10 positions agree with TRBD2. Germline V gene sequence: CDR1 SGDLS, CDR2 YYNGEE. J gave up 0 bases and V 2 bases, and 5 bases lay outside the gene matches. This CDR3 is built from 16 residues. CDR3 in DNA: TGTGCCAGCAGCGTGGCGGCTAGCGGGAGCTCCTACGAGCAGTACTTC. It codes for CASSVAASGSSYEQYF.

The chain has TRBV5-4 and TRBJ2-3, with a possible D match to TRBD2 (6 bases). Germline assignment: CDR1 SGHNT and CDR2 YYREEE (reference sequence). V lost 0 bases to trimming and J lost 1 base, with 9 bases between them. This CDR3 contains 15 residues. CDR3 sequence (DNA): TGTGCCAGCAGCTTGGTAGGGGAGGGCACAGATACGCAGTATTTT. Translated: CASSLVGEGTDTQYF.

This clone was counted a few times. The V call is TRBV5-6, the J call TRBJ1-1, with 9 bases fitting TRBD1. With 4 bases clipped from V and 5 bases from J, the junction kept 3 bases outside the gene matches. This CDR3 comprises 13 residues. CDR1 is SGHDT and CDR2 is YYEEEE in the germline V gene. The chain's CDR3 is CASSGQGYTEAFF. For the CDR3, the DNA is TGTGCCAGCAGCGGACAGGGGTATACTGAAGCTTTCTTT.

The V call is TRBV11-2, the J call TRBJ2-7; the D gene is possibly TRBD1 (5 bases). The CDR3 consists of 15 residues. Germline CDR1 reads SGHAT; CDR2 reads FQNNGV. Trimming removed 1 base from V and 3 bases from J, with 13 bases in between. The CDR3 nucleotides are TGTGCCAGCAGCTTAGCCCGCGACAGCGTCTACGAGCAGTACTTC. It encodes CASSLARDSVYEQYF.

The chain joins TRBV7-9 to TRBJ1-1; a weak D match, TRBD1 (6 bases). The CDR3 is 13 residues long. CDR1 and CDR2 (germline): SEHNR, FQNEAQ (reference sequence). Trimming left V 2 bases short and J 7 bases short, with 11 bases between. The CDR3 sequence is CASSLPEQGEAFF. CDR3 nucleotides: TGTGCCAGCAGCTTACCGGAACAGGGTGAAGCTTTCTTT.

This clone was detected only a few times. The J gene is TRBJ2-7, the V gene TRBV19; D call uncertain. CDR3 length: 13 amino acids. In germline, CDR1 is LNHDA, CDR2 SQIVND (reference sequence). With 4 bases removed from V and 5 bases from J, the gap between germline ends came to 12 bases. CDR3 in amino acids: CASSTRQGNEQYF. In DNA form, the CDR3 reads TGTGCCAGTAGTACCAGACAAGGTAACGAGCAGTACTTC.

This clone was detected only a few times. The chain employs TRBV4-1 and TRBJ1-1; 8 bases fit TRBD1. J gave up 3 bases and V 2 bases, and 5 bases lay outside the gene matches. Germline V gene data show CDR1 as MGHRA and CDR2 as YSYEKL. The CDR3 extends over 15 amino acids. The CDR3 nucleotides read TGCGCCAGCAGCCAACCGGACAGGGTCGACACTGAAGCTTTCTTT. Its protein is CASSQPDRVDTEAFF.

This chain links TRBV27 with TRBJ2-5, with TRBD2 matching over 10 bases. Per germline, CDR1 MNHEY and CDR2 SMNVEV (reference sequence). CDR3 size: 16 residues. V lost 6 bases, J lost 1 base, and 8 bases stayed unmatched. The CDR3 DNA is TGTGCCAGCAGGCCGCTCAGCGGGGGGGCCCAAGAGACCCAGTACTTC. This codes for CASRPLSGGAQETQYF.

This chain joins TRBV9 and TRBJ1-2; D unresolved. The germline V gene encodes CDR1 SGDLS and CDR2 YYNGEE. Trimming removed 3 bases from V and 5 bases from J, with 11 bases in between. This CDR3 has 13 residues. CDR3 protein: CASSAPGRYGYTF. The CDR3 DNA reads TGTGCCAGCAGCGCCCCCGGTCGGTATGGCTACACCTTC.

The chain is built from TRBV19 and TRBJ1-1; perhaps TRBD1 as D (5 bases). Trimming stripped 7 bases from V and 4 bases from J, with 16 bases between. The CDR3 runs 14 residues. The germline V gene encodes CDR1 LNHDA and CDR2 SQIVND (reference sequence). CDR3 sequence (DNA): TGTGCCAGTACCCCCAGGGATCGAGTCACTGAAGCTTTCTTT. It yields the protein CASTPRDRVTEAFF.

V is TRBV4-1 and J is TRBJ1-4; D is perhaps TRBD1 (5 bases). Germline V gene data show CDR1 as MGHRA and CDR2 as YSYEKL. The CDR3 contains 16 residues. V was shortened by 1 base and J by 7 bases, with 16 bases between the two germline ends. CDR3 sequence reads: CASSQGPSQGGEKLFF. CDR3 sequence (DNA): TGCGCCAGCAGCCAAGGACCCTCGCAGGGAGGTGAAAAACTGTTTTTT.

This chain connects TRBV2 to TRBJ2-7; D not resolved. V lost 4 bases to trimming and J lost 9 bases, with 7 bases between them. The CDR3 covers 10 residues. The germline V gene encodes CDR1 SNHLY and CDR2 FYNNEI. This CDR3 reads CASSGTRQYF. The CDR3 DNA reads as TGTGCCAGCAGTGGAACAAGGCAGTACTTC. Full variable domain (outside the CDR3, taken from reference TRBV2 and TRBJ2-7): EPEVTQTPSHQVTQMGQEVILRCVPISNHLYFYWYRQILGQKVEFLVSFYNNEISEKSEIFDDQFSVERPDGSNFTLKIRSTKLEDSAMYFCASSGTRQYFGPGTRLTVT.